A selection of T cell receptor beta chains follows, all from one sample in a study of OX40 agonist ivuxolimab in advanced cancers. Clones were sequenced by immunoSEQ multiplex PCR, and TCRdb holds only the in-frame ones, with some missing. The table includes fewer than 80,000 clones, roughly 89% detected once. The material sequenced was CD4+ or CD8+ T cells sorted from blood, taken in a trial of the OX40 agonist ivuxolimab. The receptors come from an adult with an advanced solid tumor such as melanoma, head and neck, liver or kidney cancer. CDR3s include the opening cysteine and the closing phenylalanine or tryptophan. Each record gives: V gene, J gene, D gene, clone size, CDR3 DNA, CDR3 protein. D genes are given only for firm matches. Size is omitted from some rows. Given values are once, few, many or a class for expanded clones.

TRBV30	TRBJ2-7	TRBD1	-	TGTGCCTGGAGTGTTCCCCGGACAGGGACGAGATACGAGCAGTACTTC	CAWSVPRTGTRYEQYF
TRBV18	TRBJ1-3	-	once	TGTGCCAGCTCACCACCGGGGAGGGCCGGGAGCACCATATATTTT	CASSPPGRAGSTIYF
TRBV6-5	TRBJ2-7	-	-	TGTGCCAGCAGTTACTCGGGACCCTCCTACGAGCAGTACTTC	CASSYSGPSYEQYF
TRBV18	TRBJ2-3	TRBD2	-	TGTGCCAGCTCACCATTTGTACTAGCGGGATCAAGCACAGATACGCAGTATTTT	CASSPFVLAGSSTDTQYF
TRBV7-2	TRBJ2-7	-	once	TGTGCCAGCAGCTTGGTCCCTACAACCTACGAGCAGTACTTC	CASSLVPTTYEQYF
TRBV28	TRBJ2-3	-	-	TGTGCCACCTCGCTTTGGGAGTCGGGCACAGATACGCAGTATTTT	CATSLWESGTDTQYF
TRBV18	TRBJ1-5	-	once	TGTGCCAGCTCACCACAGGCAGGCGATCAGCCCCAGCATTTT	CASSPQAGDQPQHF
TRBV18	TRBJ1-1	-	-	TGTGCCAGCTCACCACCGTTACATAACACTGAAGCTTTCTTT	CASSPPLHNTEAFF
TRBV11-1	TRBJ2-7	TRBD2	-	TGTGCCAGCAGCCCGAGGCGGGTGCTAGCGGGAGGGGGCGAGCAGTACTTC	CASSPRRVLAGGGEQYF
TRBV7-6	TRBJ2-3	-	-	TGTGCCAGCAGCCAAGGGCGGGGTGACACAGATACGCAGTATTTT	CASSQGRGDTDTQYF
TRBV28	TRBJ2-7	TRBD2	-	TGTGCCAGCAGCTCCGGGACTACGGCCTACGAGCAGTACTTC	CASSSGTTAYEQYF
TRBV6-1	TRBJ2-5	-	-	TGTGCCAGCACCCTCGGGGGCCCGCAAGAGACCCAGTACTTC	CASTLGGPQETQYF
TRBV5-1	TRBJ2-7	-	-	TGCGCCAGCAGCAGGGACTCCGGACAGAAAGGATACGAGCAGTACTTC	CASSRDSGQKGYEQYF
TRBV9	TRBJ2-3	-	-	TGTGCCAGCAGCGCCCGAGGAGGGAGTAGCGGAGATACGCAGTATTTT	CASSARGGSSGDTQYF
TRBV18	TRBJ1-1	TRBD1	few	TGTGCCAGCTCACAGGGGGCGCGGACTGAAGCTTTCTTT	CASSQGARTEAFF
TRBV28	TRBJ2-7	-	-	TGTGCCAGCAAGAAGGGCGGCTACGAGCAGTACTTC	CASKKGGYEQYF
TRBV4-2	TRBJ2-5	TRBD2	-	TGTGCCAGCAGCCAAGAAGGCGGGAGGGCCGGAGAGACCCAGTACTTC	CASSQEGGRAGETQYF
TRBV7-6	TRBJ2-2	-	-	TGTGCCAGCAGAAGGGGGGGCGCGAACACCGGGGAGCTGTTTTTT	CASRRGGANTGELFF
TRBV29-1	TRBJ1-1	TRBD1	once	TGCAGCGTTGAAGGGTTGACAGGGGCGGCGGACACTGAAGCTTTCTTT	CSVEGLTGAADTEAFF
TRBV6-5	TRBJ1-5	TRBD1	-	TGTGCCAGCAGAGGGACAGCTAATAGCAATCAGCCCCAGCATTTT	CASRGTANSNQPQHF